Following are 19 T cell receptor beta chains from one sample sequenced in a study of cytomegalovirus exposure and HLA in healthy donors. The PCR employed 60 Vbeta primers together with 13 Jbeta primers. The assay was immunoSEQ multiplex PCR, and TCRdb's table has in-frame clones only and misses some. This sample has 100,000 to 150,000 clones, with 70% to 90% found just once. The sample was PBMCs. Receptor source: a woman in her thirties or forties in good health and CMV-seropositive.

The rearrangement joins TRBV5-4 to TRBJ2-5; 7 bases are shared with TRBD2. J was trimmed by 3 bases and V by 9 bases; bases with no gene match: 14. The CDR3 spans 15 residues. The germline gives CDR1 SGHNT, CDR2 YYREEE (reference sequence). The CDR3 DNA sequence: TGTGCCACCTTTAACCCGGGACTACTAAAAGAGACCCAGTACTTC. Translating it yields CATFNPGLLKETQYF.

DNA for the CDR3: TGTGCCAGCAGTGAGAGACTAGAGGGGAAGCTGTTTTTT. Amino acid sequence: CASSERLEGKLFF. This rearrangement joins TRBV2 to TRBJ2-2; the D gene is possibly TRBD2 (6 bases). The CDR3 is 13 residues long. CDR1 and CDR2 from the germline V gene are SNHLY and FYNNEI. Trimming pared 3 bases from V and 12 bases from J, leaving 14 bases between. The full variable domain, with the rest looked up from reference TRBV2 and TRBJ2-2, is EPEVTQTPSHQVTQMGQEVILRCVPISNHLYFYWYRQILGQKVEFLVSFYNNEISEKSEIFDDQFSVERPDGSNFTLKIRSTKLEDSAMYFCASSERLEGKLFFGEGSRLTVL.

The V and J genes are TRBV19 and TRBJ1-1, with a possible D match to TRBD1 (6 bases). This CDR3 is 17 amino acids long. V lost 3 bases and J lost 4, with 21 bases in between. Germline lookup yields CDR1 LNHDA and CDR2 SQIVND (reference sequence). In DNA form, the CDR3 reads TGTGCCAGTAGTATGCCAGTTGCGGGGGGCCGGGGCACTGAAGCTTTCTTT. It is translated as CASSMPVAGGRGTEAFF.

Only a few counts were recorded for this clone. This chain connects TRBV4-1 to TRBJ1-1, with D perhaps TRBD1 (5 bases). The germline V and J ends were trimmed by 5 bases and 5 bases, with 18 bases remaining between them. Germline V gene sequence: CDR1 MGHRA, CDR2 YSYEKL. This CDR3 contains 15 residues. The CDR3 region is CASSSLDGAMTEAFF. The CDR3, as DNA: TGCGCCAGCAGCTCATTAGATGGGGCAATGACTGAAGCTTTCTTT.

This clone has more than one count but fewer than ten. The J gene is TRBJ1-4, the V gene TRBV10-3; the match to TRBD1 covers 10 bases. Germline CDR1 reads ENHRY; CDR2 reads SYGVKD. CDR3 size: 14 residues. J gave up 6 bases and V 6 bases, and 4 bases lay outside the gene matches. The CDR3 region has the DNA TGTGCCATCAGGGACGGGACAGGGGATGAAAAACTGTTTTTT. It is translated as CAIRDGTGDEKLFF.

This chain uses TRBV9 with TRBJ1-1; tentatively, D is TRBD1 (6 bases). The CDR3 spans 13 residues. CDR1 and CDR2 (germline): SGDLS, YYNGEE. The V end was cut by 4 bases, the J end by 4 bases, with 11 bases between. The CDR3 region has the DNA TGTGCCAGCAGCCTGGACAGTGCCACTGAAGCTTTCTTT. Protein sequence: CASSLDSATEAFF.

This rearrangement joins TRBV7-3 to TRBJ2-3; 10 nucleotides line up with TRBD2. Germline V CDR1 and CDR2: SGHTA, FQGTGA. The trim removed 3 bases at V and 6 bases at J, leaving 6 bases unmatched. This CDR3 is built from 15 residues. The CDR3 DNA follows: TGTGCCAGCAGCTTGAATAGCGGGGGGTGGGATACGCAGTATTTT. Its translation: CASSLNSGGWDTQYF.

This clone has more than one count but fewer than ten. Other DNA sequences in this sample translate to the same CDR3. The rearrangement joins TRBV6-6 to TRBJ2-7; a possible D gene is TRBD2 (5 bases). The CDR3 sequence is 12 residues long. Looked up from germline, CDR1 is MNHNY and CDR2 is SVGAGI (reference sequence). V was clipped by 5 bases and J by 3 bases, with 8 bases between them. The CDR3 DNA sequence: TGTGCCAGCAGTCATACTAGCTACGAGCAGTACTTC. Its protein product is CASSHTSYEQYF.

This clone appeared a few times. One junction end disagrees with the germline gene, perhaps due to a read error. The chain employs TRBV5-4 and TRBJ2-7; 8 bases fit TRBD1. Per germline, CDR1 SGHNT and CDR2 YYREEE (reference sequence). The CDR3 runs to 13 residues. In DNA, the CDR3 is TGCGCCAGCAGCCAGCGGACAGGGAGAGAGCAGTACTTC. Translated, it gives CASSQRTGREQYF.

V is TRBV21-1 and J is TRBJ2-1; the table calls TRBD2, which could not be checked here. TRBV21-1 counts as a pseudogene. The CDR3 sequence is 11 residues long. Here the CDR3 reads CAREPAGKQFF. Written as DNA, the CDR3 is TGTGCCAGGGAGCCGGCGGGGAAGCAGTTCTTC.

V gene TRBV9 combines with J gene TRBJ2-3; 8 nucleotides agree with TRBD1. Germline V gene lookup returns CDR1 SGDLS and CDR2 YYNGEE. V was pared by 4 bases and J by 4 bases, with 17 bases of the junction left unmatched. CDR3 size: 18 residues. The CDR3 here is CASSLTTRDRPPADTQYF. DNA for the CDR3: TGTGCCAGCAGCCTAACAACCAGGGACAGGCCCCCCGCAGATACGCAGTATTTT.

CDR3 residues: CASGLLPLAGGGKGEQFF. CDR3 DNA sequence: TGTGCTAGTGGTTTGCTCCCCCTAGCGGGAGGAGGCAAGGGTGAGCAGTTCTTC. V and J are TRBV12-5 and TRBJ2-1, with 11 bases matching TRBD2. V shed 2 bases and J 9 bases; nucleotides not matched to a gene: 15. CDR3 length: 18 amino acids. Germline CDR1 LGHNT, CDR2 FRNRAP.

This clone was observed a handful of times. The genes are TRBV29-1 and TRBJ2-7; D not resolved. The length of the CDR3 is 11 residues. Germline V gene sequence: CDR1 SQVTM, CDR2 ANQGSEA. The V end lost 0 bases, the J end lost 3 bases, and 3 bases lay between the germline ends. CDR3 DNA sequence: TGCAGCGTTGAAGACGTCTACGAGCAGTACTTC. Residues: CSVEDVYEQYF.

V usage is TRBV9 and J usage is TRBJ2-1; 9 bases fit TRBD2. Trimming took 0 bases from V and 8 from J; bases not matched to a gene: 6. The germline gives CDR1 SGDLS, CDR2 YYNGEE. The length of the CDR3 is 15 residues. The CDR3 DNA sequence: TGTGCCAGCAGCGTAGATGGAGCGGGGGGAGATGAGCAGTTCTTC. Protein: CASSVDGAGGDEQFF. The whole variable domain, filled in from reference TRBV9 and TRBJ2-1, reads DSGVTQTPKHLITATGQRVTLRCSPRSGDLSVYWYQQSLDQGLQFLIQYYNGEERAKGNILERFSAQQFPDLHSELNLSSLELGDSALYFCASSVDGAGGDEQFFGPGTRLTVL.

This clone was recorded once. The gene calls are TRBV6-5 and TRBJ2-3; tentatively, D is TRBD1 (6 bases). Germline V gene lookup returns CDR1 MNHEY and CDR2 SVGAGI. Trimming stripped 9 bases from V and 6 bases from J, with 19 bases between. The CDR3 loop spans 14 amino acids. CDR3: CARGAGEASDTQYF. The CDR3 region has the DNA TGTGCCAGGGGGGCCGGAGAGGCTTCCGATACGCAGTATTTT.

The V gene is TRBV5-4, the J gene TRBJ2-7; D gene ambiguous. The CDR3 sequence is 13 residues long. The V end lost 2 bases, the J end lost 6 bases, and 12 bases lay between the germline ends. In germline, CDR1 is SGHNT, CDR2 YYREEE (reference sequence). The CDR3 reads CASSFGSSSEQYF. The DNA for the CDR3 is TGTGCCAGCAGCTTTGGGTCGTCTAGCGAGCAGTACTTC.

CDR3 loop: CASSGQGTDEQYF. The CDR3 nucleotides are TGTGCCAGCAGCGGACAGGGAACTGACGAGCAGTACTTC. V usage is TRBV27 and J usage is TRBJ2-7; 8 bases map to TRBD1. The V gene end was trimmed by 6 bases and the J gene end by 5 bases; junction bases not matched to a gene: 6. The CDR3 length is 13 residues. The germline gives CDR1 MNHEY, CDR2 SMNVEV (reference sequence).

This clone was detected only a few times. The V and J genes are TRBV5-6 and TRBJ1-2; TRBD1 is a possible D gene (5 bases). The V end lost 0 bases, the J end lost 4 bases, and 7 bases lay between the germline ends. This CDR3 contains 13 residues. CDR1 SGHDT and CDR2 YYEEEE come from the germline V gene. CDR3 amino acids: CASSLVGGYGYTF. CDR3 DNA: TGTGCCAGCAGCTTGGTGGGGGGCTATGGCTACACCTTC.

This sequence joins TRBV27 and TRBJ2-1, with D maybe TRBD2 (5 bases). The CDR3 is 13 amino acids. CDR1 is MNHEY, CDR2 SMNVEV, per germline (reference sequence). V lost 5 bases, J lost 8 bases, and 13 bases lay in between. The CDR3 is CASSLILAHEQFF. The DNA of the CDR3 is TGTGCCAGCAGTCTAATATTAGCGCATGAGCAGTTCTTC.